The rows below give T cell receptor beta chains drawn from one sample of a study of cytomegalovirus exposure and HLA in healthy donors. Method: immunoSEQ multiplex PCR; TCRdb's copy keeps in-frame clones and lacks some. The sample carries more than 95,000 clones, over 60% recorded once. Sequences were obtained from PBMCs. All receptors come from a man aged 40-50 years in good health and CMV-seropositive. CDR3s include the opening cysteine and the closing phenylalanine or tryptophan. Fields, in order: D gene, clone size, V gene, J gene, CDR3 length, CDR3 protein, CDR3 DNA. The D gene is left open where the match is weak. Not all rows give a size; the values are once, few, many and, for expanded clones, a class.

D: .
size: .
V: TRBV6-1
J: TRBJ1-4
length: 17
CDR3: CASSEVPLGGNNEKLFF
DNA: TGTGCCAGCAGTGAAGTCCCCTTGGGGGGGAATAATGAAAAACTGTTTTTT

D: TRBD1
size: .
V: TRBV28
J: TRBJ1-4
length: 14
CDR3: CASSGQGLKEKLFF
DNA: TGTGCCAGCAGTGGACAGGGGTTGAAGGAAAAACTGTTTTTT

D: .
size: .
V: TRBV7-8
J: TRBJ1-5
length: 15
CDR3: CASSPDSGSGRPQHF
DNA: TGTGCCAGCAGCCCAGATTCGGGAAGTGGGCGGCCCCAGCATTTT

D: TRBD1
size: once
V: TRBV7-2
J: TRBJ2-4
length: 14
CDR3: CASSLSGQGNIQYF
DNA: TGTGCCAGCAGCTTATCCGGACAGGGGAACATTCAGTACTTC

D: TRBD1
size: .
V: TRBV28
J: TRBJ1-6
length: 16
CDR3: CASSPTGRSYNSPLHF
DNA: TGTGCCAGCAGCCCGACAGGGAGGTCCTATAATTCACCCCTCCACTTT

D: TRBD2
size: .
V: TRBV27
J: TRBJ2-7
length: 15
CDR3: CASSYRGLAGVEQYF
DNA: TGTGCCAGCAGTTACCGGGGACTAGCGGGGGTAGAGCAGTACTTC

D: TRBD1
size: .
V: TRBV19
J: TRBJ1-2
length: 15
CDR3: CASTHSTGINYGYTF
DNA: TGTGCCAGTACCCACTCGACAGGGATTAACTATGGCTACACCTTC

D: TRBD1
size: few
V: TRBV7-9
J: TRBJ2-5
length: 15
CDR3: CASSLGQGWQETQYF
DNA: TGTGCCAGCAGCTTAGGACAGGGGTGGCAAGAGACCCAGTACTTC

D: .
size: .
V: TRBV21-1
J: TRBJ2-1
length: 17
CDR3: CASSKVESGEYYNEQFF
DNA: TGTGCCAGCAGCAAAGTAGAGTCAGGGGAGTACTACAATGAGCAGTTCTTC

D: TRBD1
size: .
V: TRBV2
J: TRBJ1-5
length: 15
CDR3: CASKGQGSSNQPQHF
DNA: TGTGCCAGCAAAGGACAGGGGAGTAGCAATCAGCCCCAGCATTTT

D: .
size: .
V: TRBV5-5
J: TRBJ1-5
length: 13
CDR3: CASSQGGGQPQHF
DNA: TGTGCCAGCAGCCAGGGAGGGGGGCAGCCCCAGCATTTT

D: TRBD1
size: .
V: TRBV15
J: TRBJ2-5
length: 14
CDR3: CATSSRTGAKTQYF
DNA: TGTGCCACCAGCAGCAGGACAGGGGCAAAGACCCAGTACTTC

D: .
size: .
V: TRBV30
J: TRBJ2-1
length: 12
CDR3: CAWSDGINEQFF
DNA: TGTGCCTGGAGTGACGGTATTAATGAGCAGTTCTTC

D: TRBD1
size: .
V: TRBV11-3
J: TRBJ2-1
length: 17
CDR3: CASSSRTGQIEYNEQFF
DNA: TGTGCCAGCAGCTCCAGGACAGGCCAAATCGAATACAATGAGCAGTTCTTC

D: .
size: .
V: TRBV2
J: TRBJ1-5
length: 16
CDR3: CASSISPRRGNQPQHF
DNA: TGTGCCAGCAGCATCTCGCCTCGAAGAGGGAATCAGCCCCAGCATTTT

D: .
size: .
V: TRBV9
J: TRBJ2-6
length: 19
CDR3: CASSVEGRGGARVGNVLTF
DNA: TGTGCCAGCAGCGTAGAGGGGAGGGGGGGAGCTCGAGTGGGCAACGTCCTGACTTTC